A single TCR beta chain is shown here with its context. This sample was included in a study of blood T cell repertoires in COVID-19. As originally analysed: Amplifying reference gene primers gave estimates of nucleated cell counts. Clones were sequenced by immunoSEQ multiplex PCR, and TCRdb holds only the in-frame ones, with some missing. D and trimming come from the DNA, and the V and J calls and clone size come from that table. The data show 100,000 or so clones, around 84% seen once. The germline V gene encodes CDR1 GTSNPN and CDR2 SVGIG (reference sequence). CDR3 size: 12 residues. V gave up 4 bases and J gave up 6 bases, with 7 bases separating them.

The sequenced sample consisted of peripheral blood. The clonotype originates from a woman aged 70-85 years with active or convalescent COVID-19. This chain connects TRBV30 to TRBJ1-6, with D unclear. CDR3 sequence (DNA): TGTGCCTGGAAACGGGGTAATTCACCCCTCCACTTT. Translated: CAWKRGNSPLHF.